The 27 T cell receptor beta chains presented below share a single source sample, sequenced in a study of cytomegalovirus exposure and HLA in healthy donors. The PCR employed 60 Vbeta primers together with 13 Jbeta primers. The repertoire was sequenced with immunoSEQ multiplex PCR; TCRdb's copy has only in-frame clones and lacks some. The sample lists about 140,000 clones, 78% occurring once. Material for sequencing was PBMCs. These receptors were obtained from a female donor in good health and CMV-seronegative.

This rearrangement joins TRBV5-6 to TRBJ2-2; D is uncertain. Trimming cost V 0 bases and J 7 bases, with 10 bases left between them. This CDR3 spans 14 amino acids. Germline V lookup: CDR1 SGHDT, CDR2 YYEEEE. Written as DNA, the CDR3 is TGTGCCAGCAGCTTGGGACTCCGAGTCGGGGAGCTGTTTTTT. Protein: CASSLGLRVGELFF. Full variable domain (missing parts from reference TRBV5-6 and TRBJ2-2): DAGVTQSPTHLIKTRGQQVTLRCSPKSGHDTVSWYQQALGQGPQFIFQYYEEEERQRGNFPDRFSGHQFPNYSSELNVNALLLGDSALYLCASSLGLRVGELFFGEGSRLTVL.

The chain couples TRBV27 to TRBJ2-1; TRBD1 might be the D (5 bases). This CDR3 has 15 amino acids. Germline CDR1 reads MNHEY; CDR2 reads SMNVEV (reference sequence). Trimming shortened V by 3 bases and J by 6 bases, and 15 bases separated the two germline ends. CDR3 in amino acids: CASSFVQGQGNEQFF. CDR3 DNA sequence: TGTGCCAGCAGTTTTGTTCAGGGTCAAGGCAATGAGCAGTTCTTC.

Only a few counts were recorded for this clone. J is TRBJ1-1 and V is TRBV4-3; D not certain. CDR1 and CDR2 (germline): LGHNA, YSLEER. The CDR3 is made up of 15 amino acids. Trimming shortened V by 0 bases and J by 1 base, and 9 bases separated the two germline ends. The CDR3 protein is CASSQDLPRNTEAFF. CDR3 sequence (DNA): TGCGCCAGCAGCCAAGACTTGCCCAGGAACACTGAAGCTTTCTTT.

The genes are TRBV2 and TRBJ1-2; 7 bases align to TRBD1. The CDR3 is 13 residues long. With 6 bases clipped from V and 8 bases from J, the junction kept 9 bases outside the gene matches. CDR1 and CDR2 (germline): SNHLY, FYNNEI. This chain's CDR3 is CASRDDRDWGYTF. The CDR3 bases are TGTGCCAGCAGGGACGACAGGGACTGGGGCTACACCTTC.

This chain connects TRBV29-1 to TRBJ2-1, with TRBD2 identical over 11 bases. The V segment lost 5 bases and the J segment 1 base; nucleotides outside the gene matches: 7. CDR1 SQVTM and CDR2 ANQGSEA come from the germline V gene. This CDR3 comprises 16 residues. As DNA, the CDR3 is TGCAGCGTTTGGTCGACTAGCGGGGAGTCCTACAATGAGCAGTTCTTC. As protein: CSVWSTSGESYNEQFF.

The gene calls are TRBV28 and TRBJ1-1; weak D call: TRBD1 (5 bases). CDR3 length equals 14 residues. Germline V gene sequence: CDR1 MDHEN, CDR2 SYDVKM. Trimming shortened V by 8 bases and J by 1 base, and 14 bases separated the two germline ends. CDR3 in amino acids: CASFSPQGNTEAFF. The CDR3 coding sequence is TGTGCCAGCTTTTCTCCCCAGGGGAACACTGAAGCTTTCTTT.

The chain is built from TRBV15 and TRBJ2-1; D may be TRBD1 (5 bases). The length of the CDR3 is 15 residues. Deletions cut 2 bases from V and 4 bases from J, with 12 bases between. Germline V gene data show CDR1 as LNHNV and CDR2 as YYDKDF (reference sequence). CDR3 coding DNA: TGTGCCACCAGCAGACGAGACAGTTTATACAATGAGCAGTTCTTC. Amino acids: CATSRRDSLYNEQFF.

The V gene is TRBV4-3, the J gene TRBJ2-5; D remains ambiguous. The end of the DNA fits TRBJ2-7 better, so the J call may be wrong. This CDR3 has 15 amino acids. Looked up from germline, CDR1 is LGHNA and CDR2 is YSLEER. Here the CDR3 DNA reads TGCGCCAGCAGCCAAGAGAGGCTGGCCTCCTACGAGCAGTACTTC. This gives the protein CASSQERLASYEQYF.

Details on this clone: A far more abundant clone sits one base away, making this likely a read error. The sample has other DNA sequences that encode this CDR3 too. V and J are TRBV30 and TRBJ2-7; 9 nucleotides agree with TRBD2. Trimming cost V 3 bases and J 5 bases; bases outside gene matches: 14. This CDR3 has 16 residues. The germline gives CDR1 GTSNPN, CDR2 SVGIG (reference sequence). The CDR3 spells CAWSLDGAGGLNEQYF. The CDR3 bases are TGTGCCTGGAGCTTAGATGGGGCGGGGGGGCTCAACGAGCAGTACTTC.

V and J are TRBV10-3 and TRBJ2-5, with 7 bases identical to TRBD2. Germline values: CDR1 ENHRY, CDR2 SYGVKD. V shed 4 bases and J 2 bases; nucleotides not matched to a gene: 1. This CDR3 has 13 amino acids. CDR3 DNA sequence: TGTGCCATCAGTGGCGGGGGTCAAGAGACCCAGTACTTC. Its protein product is CAISGGGQETQYF.

The table lists this clone with a few counts. A junction boundary mismatches the germline segment, possibly from a read error. This chain uses TRBV6-1 with TRBJ2-7, with D possibly matching TRBD1 (6 bases). The V gene's germline CDR1 is MNHNS and CDR2 SASEGT. This CDR3 contains 14 residues. This CDR3 reads CASSEGVVRTERYF. The CDR3 DNA sequence: TGTGCCAGCAGTGAAGGGGTGGTCAGGACAGAGCGGTACTTC.

CDR3 sequence reads: CASRLGGQPQHF. The DNA for the CDR3 is TGTGCCAGTAGGCTCGGGGGTCAGCCCCAGCATTTT. The chain combines TRBV19 with TRBJ1-5, with D possibly being TRBD1 (5 bases). Trimming removed 6 bases at V and 6 bases at J, with 9 bases between. This CDR3 is 12 amino acids long. Germline CDR1 LNHDA, CDR2 SQIVND (reference sequence).

This clone was found a few times. The gene calls are TRBV7-9 and TRBJ1-4; D remains ambiguous. This CDR3 is 14 amino acids long. Per germline, CDR1 SEHNR and CDR2 FQNEAQ (reference sequence). V was cut by 6 bases and J by 7 bases, with 15 bases left in between. The CDR3 nucleotides read TGTGCCAGCAGTTATCGAGGCCTTGGTGAAAAACTGTTTTTT. Protein sequence: CASSYRGLGEKLFF.

In this sample, this clone turned up a few times. J is TRBJ2-5 and V is TRBV7-2; 8 bases line up with TRBD2. The CDR3 contains 14 residues. After removal of 5 bases from V and 5 bases from J, the junction contained 7 bases not matched to a gene. Per germline, CDR1 SGHTA and CDR2 FQGNSA. CDR3 DNA sequence: TGTGCCAGCAGCCAAGGACTAGCCTGGGAGACCCAGTACTTC. Protein product: CASSQGLAWETQYF.

This clone was seen more than once but under ten times. J is TRBJ2-7 and V is TRBV10-3; 9 bases map to TRBD2. The V segment lost 8 bases and the J segment 1 base; nucleotides outside the gene matches: 6. The germline CDR1 and CDR2 sequences are ENHRY and SYGVKD. The CDR3 covers 14 residues. Written as DNA, the CDR3 is TGTGCCATCGGATCAGCGGGAGGATCCTACGAGCAGTACTTC. As protein: CAIGSAGGSYEQYF.

The chain has TRBV11-2 and TRBJ2-1, with D possibly TRBD2 on 5 matching bases. The CDR3 extends over 15 amino acids. CDR1 is SGHAT and CDR2 is FQNNGV in the germline V gene. With 4 bases removed from V and 5 bases from J, the gap between germline ends came to 15 bases. This CDR3 reads CASSSVAKRDNEQFF. DNA for the CDR3: TGTGCCAGCAGCTCCGTAGCGAAGCGAGACAATGAGCAGTTCTTC.

The gene calls are TRBV28 and TRBJ2-1; D call uncertain. Trimming took off 5 bases at V and 9 bases at J, with 5 bases between the two ends. This CDR3 has 10 amino acids. Germline assignment: CDR1 MDHEN and CDR2 SYDVKM. This CDR3 reads CASSVSEQFF. CDR3 coding DNA: TGTGCCAGCAGTGTCAGTGAGCAGTTCTTC.

The V gene is TRBV5-4, the J gene TRBJ1-3, with D possibly TRBD1 on 5 matching bases. CDR1 and CDR2 from the germline V gene are SGHNT and YYREEE (reference sequence). The CDR3 is made up of 14 amino acids. Trimming took 1 base from V and 1 from J, leaving 6 bases between them. CDR3 sequence reads: CASSLKGSGNTIYF. The CDR3 nucleotides read TGTGCCAGCAGCTTGAAGGGGTCTGGAAACACCATATATTTT.

The chain carries TRBV27 and TRBJ2-6, with 11 bases fitting TRBD2. This CDR3 spans 18 amino acids. V trimming: 5 bases; J trimming: 0 bases; junction bases outside the gene matches: 6. CDR1 is MNHEY, CDR2 SMNVEV, per germline (reference sequence). CDR3 sequence: CASSPGLAELSGANVLTF. The CDR3 bases are TGTGCCAGCAGTCCGGGACTAGCGGAACTCTCTGGGGCCAACGTCCTGACTTTC.

The genes are TRBV4-3 and TRBJ1-4, with D possibly being TRBD1 (6 bases). This CDR3 is 14 amino acids long. Trimming took off 3 bases at V and 8 bases at J, with 13 bases between the two ends. Germline lookup yields CDR1 LGHNA and CDR2 YSLEER. CDR3 DNA: TGCGCCAGCAGCCAGGGGGCGTCTCGCGAAAAACTGTTTTTT. Translation gives CASSQGASREKLFF.

The chain couples TRBV9 to TRBJ1-4; tentative D call: TRBD1 (6 bases). Germline CDR1 SGDLS, CDR2 YYNGEE. CDR3 length: 14 amino acids. The V gene lost 7 bases and the J gene lost 0 bases, with 10 bases spanning the gap. CDR3 DNA sequence: TGTGCCAGCGGAGAGGGGGCAACTAATGAAAAACTGTTTTTT. This gives the protein CASGEGATNEKLFF.

This clone was recorded only once. The chain links TRBV5-1 to TRBJ2-1; the match to TRBD2 covers 8 bases. V gave up 3 bases and J gave up 7 bases; unmatched junction bases: 9. Germline V gene sequence: CDR1 SGHRS, CDR2 YFSETQ. The CDR3 has 15 amino acids. CDR3 coding DNA: TGCGCCAGCAGCTCGGGACTCCGGGGGGGGAATGAGCAGTTCTTC. Protein: CASSSGLRGGNEQFF. Using reference TRBV5-1 and TRBJ2-1 for the parts outside the CDR3, the full variable domain is KAGVTQTPRYLIKTRGQQVTLSCSPISGHRSVSWYQQTPGQGLQFLFEYFSETQRNKGNFPGRFSGRQFSNSRSEMNVSTLELGDSALYLCASSSGLRGGNEQFFGPGTRLTVL.

The rearrangement links TRBV28 to TRBJ2-3, with 7 bases identical to TRBD1. Trimming cost V 6 bases and J 6 bases; bases outside gene matches: 6. The germline gives CDR1 MDHEN, CDR2 SYDVKM. CDR3 length equals 13 residues. The CDR3 nucleotides are TGTGCCAGCAGCTTGACAGGGTGGGATACGCAGTATTTT. This encodes CASSLTGWDTQYF.

As for this clone: Sequence at one end of the junction differs from germline and may be a read error. The chain joins TRBV18 to TRBJ1-2, with 7 nucleotides matching TRBD1. CDR3 length equals 13 residues. Germline-derived CDR1 and CDR2 are KGHSH and LQKENI. CDR3 coding DNA: TGTGCCAGCTCACACGGGGACAGAAGATTTTACCCCTTC. It is translated as CASSHGDRRFYPF.

The chain recombines TRBV30 with TRBJ2-7; TRBD1 is a possible D gene (5 bases). Germline V gene sequence: CDR1 GTSNPN, CDR2 SVGIG (reference sequence). This CDR3 contains 12 residues. The V gene lost 2 bases and the J gene lost 0 bases, with 5 bases spanning the gap. The CDR3 spells CAWSRGSYEQYF. For the CDR3, the DNA is TGTGCCTGGAGTAGGGGCTCCTACGAGCAGTACTTC.

The rearrangement joins TRBV7-2 to TRBJ1-5; TRBD1 matches 7 bases. The CDR3 covers 15 residues. J was trimmed by 1 base and V by 1 base; bases with no gene match: 1. Germline V gene sequence: CDR1 SGHTA, CDR2 FQGNSA. The CDR3 nucleotides are TGTGCCAGCAGCTTAGAGGGGGCAAGCAATCAGCCCCAGCATTTT. Translated, it gives CASSLEGASNQPQHF.

This clone was seen a single time. DNA of the CDR3: TGTGCCTGGAGTGAACAGGGTCACACTGAAGCTTTCTTT. It encodes CAWSEQGHTEAFF. The chain couples TRBV30 to TRBJ1-1; D is perhaps TRBD1 (6 bases). The CDR3 totals 13 residues. CDR1 is GTSNPN, CDR2 SVGIG, per germline (reference sequence). With 1 base removed from V and 3 bases from J, the gap between germline ends came to 9 bases.